Below, one T cell receptor beta chain is given with its context. This specimen belongs to a study of identifying expanded T cells in peripheral blood. Generated by immunoSEQ multiplex PCR, the TCRdb table keeps only in-frame clones and is missing some. Of 95,000 to 100,000 clones listed, around 90% are singletons. This receptor was identified in a person aged 18 to 75 in good health. Sequencing used blood.

CDR3 protein: CASSMSQESTYEQYF. Here the CDR3 DNA reads TGTGCCAGCAGTATGTCACAGGAGTCTACCTACGAGCAGTACTTC. This rearrangement joins TRBV7-9 to TRBJ2-7; D is perhaps TRBD1 (5 bases). The V and J ends lost 6 bases and 2 bases respectively, with 17 bases between them. The length of the CDR3 is 15 residues. The germline CDR1 and CDR2 sequences are SEHNR and FQNEAQ (reference sequence). The complete variable domain, with remaining parts taken from reference TRBV7-9 and TRBJ2-7, reads DTGVSQNPRHKITKRGQNVTFRCDPISEHNRLYWYRQTLGQGPEFLTYFQNEAQLEKSRLLSDRFSAERPKGSFSTLEIQRTEQGDSAMYLCASSMSQESTYEQYFGPGTRLTVT.